The 9 T cell receptor beta chains below come from one sample, sequenced in a study. One entry per CDR3 protein, called by TCRdb with MiXCR from the 5' RACE reads. In the table there are tens of thousands of distinct CDR3 sequences, around 28% of which are singletons. The sequenced sample consisted of naive CD4+ T cells sorted from blood. The sample's subset: naive CD4+ T cells, CD4+CD45RA+CD25-. Receptors were obtained from a female donor with breast cancer.

The J gene is TRBJ2-7, the V gene TRBV15; the D gene is possibly TRBD1 (6 bases). V shed 1 base and J shed 2 bases, with 12 bases lying between them. The CDR3 totals 15 residues. Per the germline V gene, CDR1 is LNHNV and CDR2 is YYDKDF (reference sequence). The CDR3 DNA reads as TGTGCCACCAGCAGAGGGGGCGAGGGGGCCTACGAGCAGTACTTC. Its translation is CATSRGGEGAYEQYF. The whole variable domain, remainder taken from reference TRBV15 and TRBJ2-7, is DAMVIQNPRYQVTQFGKPVTLSCSQTLNHNVMYWYQQKSSQAPKLLFHYYDKDFNNEADTPDNFQSRRPNTSFCFLDIRSPGLGDTAMYLCATSRGGEGAYEQYFGPGTRLTVT.

The chain uses TRBV12-3 or TRBV12-4 and TRBJ2-1; D possibly corresponds to TRBD1 (5 bases). V lost 2 bases to trimming and J lost 15 bases, with 20 bases between them. The CDR3 consists of 14 residues. The CDR3 DNA reads as TGTGCCAGCAGTTTATTCTCCGCGTTGCAGGGAACGTTCTTC. This gives the protein CASSLFSALQGTFF.

The sample holds one count of this clonotype. The chain recombines TRBV11-2 with TRBJ2-4, with D uncertain. V lost 6 bases and J lost 8, with 17 bases in between. The CDR3 totals 14 residues. The germline CDR1 and CDR2 sequences are SGHAT and FQNNGV. The CDR3 reads CASRPTQMDHIQYF. In DNA form, the CDR3 reads TGTGCCAGCAGACCGACCCAGATGGACCACATTCAGTACTTC.

The chain uses TRBV18 and TRBJ1-3; D unclear. The germline CDR1 and CDR2 sequences are KGHSH and LQKENI. Trimming shortened V by 6 bases and J by 4 bases, and 10 bases separated the two germline ends. The CDR3 consists of 13 residues. CDR3: CASSGDTGNTIYF. The CDR3 DNA follows: TGTGCCAGCTCCGGTGATACAGGAAACACCATATATTTT. The complete variable domain, with remaining parts taken from reference TRBV18 and TRBJ1-3, reads NAGVMQNPRHLVRRRGQEARLRCSPMKGHSHVYWYRQLPEEGLKFMVYLQKENIIDESGMPKERFSAEFPKEGPSILRIQQVVRGDSAAYFCASSGDTGNTIYFGEGSWLTVV.

CDR3 sequence reads: CASSTTPILAEYYNEQFF. CDR3 in DNA: TGTGCCAGCAGTACAACCCCAATACTAGCGGAATACTACAATGAGCAGTTCTTC. This chain uses TRBV27 with TRBJ2-1; 8 bases are shared with TRBD2. The CDR3 spans 18 residues. Germline V gene data show CDR1 as MNHEY and CDR2 as SMNVEV (reference sequence). V lost 5 bases, J lost 3 bases, and 15 bases stayed unmatched.

This rearrangement joins TRBV5-1 to TRBJ2-3, with 11 bases that match TRBD2. In germline, CDR1 is SGHRS, CDR2 YFSETQ. After removal of 1 base from V and 5 bases from J, the junction contained 3 bases not matched to a gene. CDR3 length: 15 residues. The CDR3 coding sequence is TGCGCCAGCAGCTTGCGACTAGCGGGACTAGATACGCAGTATTTT. Protein product: CASSLRLAGLDTQYF.

There are a few counts of this clonotype. J is TRBJ1-2 and V is TRBV10-3; D possibly corresponds to TRBD1 (5 bases). V lost 6 bases, J lost 4 bases, and 18 bases lay in between. Germline lookup yields CDR1 ENHRY and CDR2 SYGVKD. This CDR3 contains 15 residues. The CDR3 region is CAISNRDGSLYGYTF. The CDR3 DNA sequence: TGTGCCATCAGCAACCGGGACGGCAGTCTCTATGGCTACACCTTC.

This clonotype has more than one count but fewer than ten. The genes are TRBV11-2 and TRBJ2-3; 9 bases fit TRBD2. Per the germline V gene, CDR1 is SGHAT and CDR2 is FQNNGV. This CDR3 has 16 residues. Trimming at V came to 2 bases and at J to 0 bases, leaving 3 bases not matched to a gene. CDR3 sequence: CASSLRLAESTDTQYF. The CDR3 DNA sequence: TGTGCCAGCAGCTTAAGACTAGCGGAAAGCACAGATACGCAGTATTTT.

This rearrangement joins TRBV6-6 to TRBJ1-2, with TRBD1 as a possible D gene (6 bases). V was clipped by 2 bases and J by 8 bases, with 21 bases between them. The CDR3 extends over 16 amino acids. The germline gives CDR1 MNHNY, CDR2 SVGAGI (reference sequence). CDR3 amino acids: CASSYTDTPTGSGYTF. The CDR3 region has the DNA TGTGCCAGCAGTTACACCGACACCCCGACAGGTTCGGGCTACACCTTC.